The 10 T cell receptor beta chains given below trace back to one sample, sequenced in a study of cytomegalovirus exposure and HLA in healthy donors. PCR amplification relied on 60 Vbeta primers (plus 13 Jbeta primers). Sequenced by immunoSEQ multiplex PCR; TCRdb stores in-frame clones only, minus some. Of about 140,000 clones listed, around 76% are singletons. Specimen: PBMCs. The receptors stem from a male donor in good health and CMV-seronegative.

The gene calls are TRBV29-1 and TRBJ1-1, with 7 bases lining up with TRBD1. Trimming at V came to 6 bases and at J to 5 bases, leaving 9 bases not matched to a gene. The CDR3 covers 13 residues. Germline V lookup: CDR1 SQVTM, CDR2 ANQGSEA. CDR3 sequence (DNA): TGCAGCGTGGCTCGTCAGGGGGATACTGAAGCTTTCTTT. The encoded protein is CSVARQGDTEAFF.

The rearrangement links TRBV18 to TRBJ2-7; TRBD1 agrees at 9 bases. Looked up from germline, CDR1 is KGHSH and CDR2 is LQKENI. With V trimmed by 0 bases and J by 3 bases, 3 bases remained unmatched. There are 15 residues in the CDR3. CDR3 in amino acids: CASSPPRDRVYEQYF. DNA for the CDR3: TGTGCCAGCTCACCACCCCGGGACAGGGTCTACGAGCAGTACTTC.

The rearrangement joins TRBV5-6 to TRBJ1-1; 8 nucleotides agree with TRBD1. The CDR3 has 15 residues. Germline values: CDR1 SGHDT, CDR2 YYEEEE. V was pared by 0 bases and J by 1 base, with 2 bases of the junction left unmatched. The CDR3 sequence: CASSLGDRTNTEAFF. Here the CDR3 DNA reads TGTGCCAGCAGCTTGGGGGACAGGACGAACACTGAAGCTTTCTTT.

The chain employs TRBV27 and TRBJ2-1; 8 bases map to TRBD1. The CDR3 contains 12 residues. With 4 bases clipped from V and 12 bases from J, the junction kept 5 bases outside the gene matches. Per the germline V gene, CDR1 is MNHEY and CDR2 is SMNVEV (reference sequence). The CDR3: CASSSSGGPQFF. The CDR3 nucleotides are TGTGCCAGCAGTTCGTCAGGGGGCCCGCAGTTCTTC.

The CDR3 bases are TGTGCCAGCAGCTTAGGGTGGGGCCTGGAGTATGGCTACACCTTC. Translation gives CASSLGWGLEYGYTF. J is TRBJ1-2 and V is TRBV13; a weak D match, TRBD1 (5 bases). Germline V gives CDR1 PRHDT, CDR2 FYEKMQ (reference sequence). The length of the CDR3 is 15 residues. Trimming stripped 0 bases from V and 5 bases from J, with 13 bases between. Variable domain in full (rest from reference TRBV13 and TRBJ1-2): AAGVIQSPRHLIKEKRETATLKCYPIPRHDTVYWYQQGPGQDPQFLISFYEKMQSDKGSIPDRFSAQQFSDYHSELNMSSLELGDSALYFCASSLGWGLEYGYTFGSGTRLTVV.

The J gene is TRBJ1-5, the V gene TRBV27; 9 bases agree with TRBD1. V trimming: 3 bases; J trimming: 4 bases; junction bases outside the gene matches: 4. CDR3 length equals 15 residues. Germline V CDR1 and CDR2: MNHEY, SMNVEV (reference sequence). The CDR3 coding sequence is TGTGCCAGCAGTTTTCACAGGGGGCTGAATCAGCCCCAGCATTTT. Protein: CASSFHRGLNQPQHF.

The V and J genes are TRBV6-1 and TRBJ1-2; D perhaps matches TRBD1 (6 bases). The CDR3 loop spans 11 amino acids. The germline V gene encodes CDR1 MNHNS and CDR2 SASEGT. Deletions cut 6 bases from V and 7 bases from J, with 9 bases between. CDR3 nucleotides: TGTGCCAGCAGACAGGGCGGTGGCTACACCTTC. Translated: CASRQGGGYTF.

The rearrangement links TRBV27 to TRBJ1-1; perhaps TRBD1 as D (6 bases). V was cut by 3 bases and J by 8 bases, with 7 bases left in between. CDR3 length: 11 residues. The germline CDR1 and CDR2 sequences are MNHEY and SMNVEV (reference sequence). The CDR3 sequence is CASSFGGEAFF. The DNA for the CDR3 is TGTGCCAGCAGTTTTGGGGGCGAAGCTTTCTTT.

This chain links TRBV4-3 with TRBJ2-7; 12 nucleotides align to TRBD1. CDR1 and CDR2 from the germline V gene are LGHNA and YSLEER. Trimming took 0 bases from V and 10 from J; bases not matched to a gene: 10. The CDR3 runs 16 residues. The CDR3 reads CASSQEIPGQGALQYF. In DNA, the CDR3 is TGCGCCAGCAGCCAAGAGATTCCGGGACAGGGGGCTCTCCAGTACTTC.

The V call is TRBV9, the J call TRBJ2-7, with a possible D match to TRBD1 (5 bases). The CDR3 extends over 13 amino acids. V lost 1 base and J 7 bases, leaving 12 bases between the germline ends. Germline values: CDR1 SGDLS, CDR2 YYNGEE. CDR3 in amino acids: CASSVSDKGEQYF. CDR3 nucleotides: TGTGCCAGCAGCGTATCGGACAAGGGGGAGCAGTACTTC.